This T cell receptor beta chain was identified during a study of long-term antiretroviral therapy in people with HIV. Whole-study context: In the earliest collections, sampling predates the 2015 immediate-ART recommendation by about a decade.

Survey-level immunoSEQ v3.0 assays were run. Sequencing had a target that covered about 35,000-55,000 T-cell genomes per sample. TCRdb keeps only in-frame clones here, not all; method: immunoSEQ multiplex PCR. Among 25,000 to 35,000 clones listed, 90% to 95% were seen once. Concerning this clone: The antigen is not known.

Findings and caveats of the study: Subsequent to ART, diversity was augmented yet persisted below that of transplant donor controls.

Germline-derived CDR1 and CDR2 are LGHNA and YSLEER. The CDR3 sequence is 16 residues long. The V and J ends lost 5 bases and 6 bases respectively, with 22 bases between them. The genes are TRBV4-3 and TRBJ1-2; no definite D call. The specimen was unsorted PBMCs, collected 6 to 6.5 years after starting antiretroviral therapy. The source of this sequence is a man aged 25-45 years with HIV. CDR3 sequence (DNA): TGCGCCAGCAGCGCCAGGTCGGCAGCCGGGTTAGATGGCTACACCTTC. Translating it yields CASSARSAAGLDGYTF.